Below, one T cell receptor (beta chain) is given with its context. The antigen is not known. Original analysis: With immunoSEQ giving junction-only sequences and no quality scores, filtering differed. This table comes from immunoSEQ multiplex PCR, and its TCRdb copy is limited to in-frame clones, with some not included. V, J and clone size are those of that table, while D and trimming were read from the DNA. The table lists fewer than 200,000 clones, around 93% of them singletons, with roughly 0.07% in the top ten. This entry is derived from a study of shared clonotypes between healthy human individuals. Study-wide findings and caveats: All-four-donor shared clonotypes had higher generation probabilities than non-shared clonotypes did.

CDR1 and CDR2 (germline): MNHGY, SAAAGT. V shed 2 bases and J 6 bases; nucleotides not matched to a gene: 12. This CDR3 is built from 17 residues. The healthy adult donors were HIV-negative and reported no recent acute infections or vaccinations. A CD45RA-negative memory subset and a CD45RA+ naive subset were separated from the CD4+ cells. The TCR was taken from a woman aged 25 to 39 in good health. What was sequenced was naive CD4+ T cells sorted from blood. As for subset: CD45RA+ positively selected. This chain uses TRBV6-8 with TRBJ2-1, with 8 bases matching TRBD2. Written as DNA, the CDR3 is TGTGCCAGCAGTTACACCCTTCAGCGGGAGATTAGCAATGAGCAGTTCTTC. Translating it yields CASSYTLQREISNEQFF.